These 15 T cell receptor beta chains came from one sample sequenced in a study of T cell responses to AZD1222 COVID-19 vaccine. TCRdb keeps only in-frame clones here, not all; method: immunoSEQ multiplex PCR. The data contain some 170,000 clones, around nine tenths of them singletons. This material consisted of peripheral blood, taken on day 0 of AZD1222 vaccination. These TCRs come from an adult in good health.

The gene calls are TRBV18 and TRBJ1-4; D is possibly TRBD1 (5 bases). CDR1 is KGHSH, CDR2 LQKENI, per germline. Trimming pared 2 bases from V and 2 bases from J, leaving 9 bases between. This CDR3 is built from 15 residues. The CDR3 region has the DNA TGTGCCAGCTCACCAAGCAGGGCTACTAATGAAAAACTGTTTTTT. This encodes CASSPSRATNEKLFF.

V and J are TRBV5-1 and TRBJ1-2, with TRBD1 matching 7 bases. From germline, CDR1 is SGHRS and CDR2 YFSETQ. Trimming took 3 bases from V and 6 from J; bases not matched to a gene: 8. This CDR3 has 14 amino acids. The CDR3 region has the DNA TGCGCCAGCAGCTCGGCCGAGGGGGCGGATGGCTACACCTTC. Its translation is CASSSAEGADGYTF.

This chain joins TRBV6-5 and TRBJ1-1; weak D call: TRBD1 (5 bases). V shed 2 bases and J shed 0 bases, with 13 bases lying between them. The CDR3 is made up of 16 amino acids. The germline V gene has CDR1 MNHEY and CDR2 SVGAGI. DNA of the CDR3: TGTGCCAGCAGTTACGCGGGGGGATACATGAACACTGAAGCTTTCTTT. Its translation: CASSYAGGYMNTEAFF.

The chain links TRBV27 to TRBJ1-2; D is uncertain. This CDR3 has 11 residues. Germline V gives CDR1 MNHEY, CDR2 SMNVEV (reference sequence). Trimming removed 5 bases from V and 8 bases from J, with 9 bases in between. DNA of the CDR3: TGTGCCAGCAGTCCCCAGAAGGGCTACACCTTC. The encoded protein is CASSPQKGYTF.

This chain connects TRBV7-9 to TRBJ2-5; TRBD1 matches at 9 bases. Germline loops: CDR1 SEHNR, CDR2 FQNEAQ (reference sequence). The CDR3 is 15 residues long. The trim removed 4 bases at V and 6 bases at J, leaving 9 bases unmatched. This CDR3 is CASSSPGQGAQTQYF. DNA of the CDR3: TGTGCCAGCAGCTCCCCGGGACAGGGCGCACAGACCCAGTACTTC.

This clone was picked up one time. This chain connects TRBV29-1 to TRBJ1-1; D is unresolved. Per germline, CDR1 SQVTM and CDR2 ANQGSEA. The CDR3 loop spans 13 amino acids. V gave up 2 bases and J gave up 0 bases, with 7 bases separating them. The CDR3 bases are TGCAGCGTTGAAAAGCCTATGAACACTGAAGCTTTCTTT. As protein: CSVEKPMNTEAFF.

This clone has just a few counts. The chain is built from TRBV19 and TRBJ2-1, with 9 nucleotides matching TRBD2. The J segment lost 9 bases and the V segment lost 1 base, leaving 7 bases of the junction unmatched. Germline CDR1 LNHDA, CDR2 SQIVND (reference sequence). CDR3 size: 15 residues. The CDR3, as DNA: TGTGCCAGTAGTATAGCCGCGGTAGCGGGAGTTGAGCAGTTCTTC. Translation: CASSIAAVAGVEQFF.

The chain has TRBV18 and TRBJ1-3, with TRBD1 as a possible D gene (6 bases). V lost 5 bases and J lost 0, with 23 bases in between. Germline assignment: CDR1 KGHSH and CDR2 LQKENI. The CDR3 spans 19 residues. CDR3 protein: CASSTISGTPKGSGNTIYF. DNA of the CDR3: TGTGCCAGCTCAACGATATCCGGGACACCCAAGGGCTCTGGAAACACCATATATTTT.

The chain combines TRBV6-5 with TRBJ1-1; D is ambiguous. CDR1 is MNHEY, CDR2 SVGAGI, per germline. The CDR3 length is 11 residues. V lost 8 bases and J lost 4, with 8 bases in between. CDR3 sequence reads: CASLGGTEAFF. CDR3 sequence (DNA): TGTGCCAGCTTAGGAGGCACTGAAGCTTTCTTT.

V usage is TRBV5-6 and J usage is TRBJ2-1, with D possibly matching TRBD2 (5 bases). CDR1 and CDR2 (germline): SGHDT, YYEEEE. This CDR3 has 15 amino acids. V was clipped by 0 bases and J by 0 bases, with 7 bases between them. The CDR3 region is CASSLGGASYNEQFF. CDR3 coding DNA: TGTGCCAGCAGCTTGGGGGGAGCCTCCTACAATGAGCAGTTCTTC.

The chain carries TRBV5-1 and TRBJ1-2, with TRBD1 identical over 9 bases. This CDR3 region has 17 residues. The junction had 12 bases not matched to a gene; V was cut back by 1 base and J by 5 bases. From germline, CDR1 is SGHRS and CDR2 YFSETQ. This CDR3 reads CASSLTGQGSERYGYTF. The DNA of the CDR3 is TGCGCCAGCAGCTTGACGGGACAGGGCTCCGAGAGATATGGCTACACCTTC.

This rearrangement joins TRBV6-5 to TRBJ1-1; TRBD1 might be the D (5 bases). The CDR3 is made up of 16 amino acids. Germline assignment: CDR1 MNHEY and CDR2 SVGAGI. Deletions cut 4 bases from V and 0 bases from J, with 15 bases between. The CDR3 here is CASSSASGTMNTEAFF. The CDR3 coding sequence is TGTGCCAGCAGTTCGGCCTCTGGGACCATGAACACTGAAGCTTTCTTT.

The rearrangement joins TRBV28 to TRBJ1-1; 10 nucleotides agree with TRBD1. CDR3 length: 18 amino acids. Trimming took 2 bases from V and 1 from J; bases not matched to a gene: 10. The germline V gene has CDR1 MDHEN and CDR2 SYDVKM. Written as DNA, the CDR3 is TGTGCCAGCAGTTTAATCACCAGGACAGGGGGTGCGAACACTGAAGCTTTCTTT. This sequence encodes CASSLITRTGGANTEAFF.

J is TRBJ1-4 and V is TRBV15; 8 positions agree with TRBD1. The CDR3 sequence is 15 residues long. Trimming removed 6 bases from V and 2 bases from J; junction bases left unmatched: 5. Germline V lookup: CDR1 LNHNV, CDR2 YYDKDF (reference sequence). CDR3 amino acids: CATRTGVATNEKLFF. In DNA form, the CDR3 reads TGTGCCACCAGGACAGGGGTAGCGACTAATGAAAAACTGTTTTTT. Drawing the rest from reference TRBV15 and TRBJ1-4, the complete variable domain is DAMVIQNPRYQVTQFGKPVTLSCSQTLNHNVMYWYQQKSSQAPKLLFHYYDKDFNNEADTPDNFQSRRPNTSFCFLDIRSPGLGDTAMYLCATRTGVATNEKLFFGSGTQLSVL.

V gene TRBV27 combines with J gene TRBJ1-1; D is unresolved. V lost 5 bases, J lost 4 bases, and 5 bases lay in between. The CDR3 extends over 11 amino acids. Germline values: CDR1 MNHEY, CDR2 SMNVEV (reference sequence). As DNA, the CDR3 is TGTGCCAGCAGTCGGGGCACTGAAGCTTTCTTT. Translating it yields CASSRGTEAFF.